Below, one T cell receptor beta chain is given with its context. The data are from a study of T cells after somatic rescue of genetic block. Data came from immunoSEQ multiplex PCR; TCRdb stores just in-frame clones and leaves some out. The data contain some 70,000 clones, approximately 91% of them seen just once; the ten biggest clones take up roughly 2.9%. Material: peripheral blood mononuclear cells (PBMCs). The receptor comes from a man aged 25-40 years.

The CDR3 loop reads CASSLTPLRAFDNEQFF. The CDR3 DNA follows: TGTGCCAGCAGCTTGACACCGCTTCGAGCGTTTGACAATGAGCAGTTCTTC. The rearrangement uses TRBV5-6 and TRBJ2-1; D is unresolved. CDR1 and CDR2 from the germline V gene are SGHDT and YYEEEE. Trimming stripped 1 base from V and 5 bases from J, with 19 bases between. This CDR3 spans 17 amino acids.